Reported below is one T cell receptor beta chain. TCRdb itself ran the RT-PCR reads through MiXCR, one entry per CDR3 protein. The sample comprises approximately 140,000 distinct CDR3 sequences, over 30% of which are singletons, and about 50% rests with the top ten. The data are from a study of patients and donors after allogeneic stem cell transplantation. CDR3 length: 11 residues. The V gene's germline CDR1 is DFQATT and CDR2 SNEGSKA (reference sequence). Trimming pared 6 bases from V and 16 bases from J, leaving 18 bases between. This receptor was taken from a human donor who was either an allogeneic HSCT recipient or a stem cell or donor lymphocyte infusion donor (not recorded which). It is not recorded whose cells these are; they may come from a transplant donor. Input material: blood, either unsorted or a sorted T cell fraction (not recorded which). The genes are TRBV20-1 and TRBJ1-4; D is ambiguous. The CDR3 spells CSALSSSGEFF. CDR3 coding DNA: TGCAGTGCGCTGTCGAGCTCGGGCGAGTTTTTT.